These 9 T cell receptor beta chains share one sample of origin, sequenced in a study. TCRdb re-called the RT-PCR reads with MiXCR, one entry per CDR3 protein. This sample yields about 700,000 distinct CDR3 sequences, of which 13% to 15% are seen a single time; about 3.9% belongs to the top ten. The sequencing input was memory CD4+ T cells from blood. These receptors all stem from a female donor in good health, serving as a healthy control.

The V and J genes are TRBV6-5 and TRBJ2-7; D may be TRBD1 (5 bases). V was clipped by 0 bases and J by 3 bases, with 15 bases between them. Germline V lookup: CDR1 MNHEY, CDR2 SVGAGI. This CDR3 spans 16 amino acids. The CDR3 DNA is TGTGCCAGCAGTTACTCCCCGCTACAGGAAGACTACGAGCAGTACTTC. Translated, it gives CASSYSPLQEDYEQYF.

This clonotype turned up a few times. The J gene is TRBJ1-1, the V gene TRBV12-3 or TRBV12-4; D is undetermined. The CDR3 runs 13 residues. Deletions cut 7 bases from V and 1 base from J, with 10 bases between. This CDR3 reads CASTKMTNTEAFF. The CDR3 DNA reads as TGTGCCAGCACAAAAATGACGAACACTGAAGCTTTCTTT.

Only a few counts were recorded for this clonotype. V usage is TRBV14 and J usage is TRBJ2-1; D uncertain. The CDR3 extends over 13 amino acids. Germline CDR1 reads SGHDN; CDR2 reads FVKESK. Trimming cost V 0 bases and J 12 bases, with 12 bases left between them. This CDR3 reads CASSQEERTPQFF. The CDR3 DNA reads as TGTGCCAGCAGCCAAGAGGAAAGGACCCCGCAGTTCTTC.

This clonotype was counted a few times. The chain has TRBV10-3 and TRBJ2-7, with TRBD2 identical over 13 bases. Germline trimming cut 6 bases from V and 5 bases from J; bases unmatched to any gene: 1. Germline V gene lookup returns CDR1 ENHRY and CDR2 SYGVKD. The CDR3 totals 13 residues. CDR3 nucleotide sequence: TGTGCCATCAGGGGGACTAGCGGGGACGAGCAGTACTTC. Its translation is CAIRGTSGDEQYF.

This clonotype appeared many times. CDR3 bases: TGTGCCAGCAGTACGGGGGGGACGAACACTGAAGCTTTCTTT. This codes for CASSTGGTNTEAFF. The chain uses TRBV6-6 and TRBJ1-1; D might be TRBD1 (5 bases). This CDR3 has 14 amino acids. With 5 bases removed from V and 1 base from J, the gap between germline ends came to 11 bases. Germline V gives CDR1 MNHNY, CDR2 SVGAGI (reference sequence).

This clonotype was counted a few times. The chain joins TRBV5-1 to TRBJ2-4; D might be TRBD2 (6 bases). CDR1 is SGHRS, CDR2 YFSETQ, per germline. The CDR3 loop spans 15 amino acids. V shed 4 bases and J shed 5 bases, with 16 bases lying between them. CDR3: CASSSSTSAQNIQYF. CDR3 coding DNA: TGCGCCAGCAGCAGCTCGACTAGTGCTCAAAACATTCAGTACTTC. The full variable domain, rest sourced from reference TRBV5-1 and TRBJ2-4, is KAGVTQTPRYLIKTRGQQVTLSCSPISGHRSVSWYQQTPGQGLQFLFEYFSETQRNKGNFPGRFSGRQFSNSRSEMNVSTLELGDSALYLCASSSSTSAQNIQYFGAGTRLSVL.

The chain links TRBV9 to TRBJ2-1; D is possibly TRBD2 (6 bases). The CDR3 covers 16 residues. Germline V gene lookup returns CDR1 SGDLS and CDR2 YYNGEE. The V and J ends lost 0 bases and 4 bases respectively, with 14 bases between them. The CDR3 coding sequence is TGTGCCAGCAGCGTAGGAGGGAGCGGGTTTTACAATGAGCAGTTCTTC. This codes for CASSVGGSGFYNEQFF.

In its sample, this clonotype was seen many times. The chain carries TRBV20-1 and TRBJ1-1; D is uncertain. This CDR3 has 9 amino acids. V was cut by 8 bases and J by 8 bases, with 9 bases left in between. The germline CDR1 and CDR2 sequences are DFQATT and SNEGSKA (reference sequence). CDR3 in amino acids: CSPSVEAFF. CDR3 in DNA: TGCAGTCCTTCCGTCGAAGCTTTCTTT.

This clonotype was seen only a few times. This chain links TRBV28 with TRBJ2-3; TRBD2 matches 8 bases. Unmatched junction bases numbered 8, after V lost 7 bases and J lost 5 bases. CDR3 size: 14 residues. Germline V CDR1 and CDR2: MDHEN, SYDVKM. The CDR3 sequence: CASNTGGPIDTQYF. The CDR3 region has the DNA TGTGCCAGCAACACGGGAGGGCCGATAGATACGCAGTATTTT.